A selection of T cell receptor beta chains follows, all from one sample in a study of blood T cell repertoires in COVID-19. Some clones are missing from TCRdb's copy, which holds only in-frame ones; the method was immunoSEQ multiplex PCR. The sample carries 150,000 or so clones, about three quarters recorded once. Input material: PBMCs or T cells enriched from blood (not recorded which). The receptor source for this set is a woman between 45 and 60 years old who had recovered from COVID-19. CDR3s include the opening cysteine and the closing phenylalanine or tryptophan. The D gene is left open where the match is weak. Clone size is not always given. Where it is, it says once, few, many or a class for expanded clones.

abundance: .; v_gene: TRBV10-1; j_gene: TRBJ1-4; d_gene: .; CDR3aa: CASSEGGTNEKLFF; CDR3nt: TGCGCCAGCAGTGAAGGGGGAACTAATGAAAAACTGTTTTTT
abundance: .; v_gene: TRBV6-5; j_gene: TRBJ2-1; d_gene: .; CDR3aa: CANSGSSYNEQFF; CDR3nt: TGTGCCAATAGCGGCAGCTCCTACAATGAGCAGTTCTTC
abundance: few; v_gene: TRBV18; j_gene: TRBJ1-6; d_gene: TRBD1; CDR3aa: CASSLRGRSDNSPLHF; CDR3nt: TGTGCCAGCTCACTCAGGGGGCGCTCAGATAATTCACCCCTCCACTTT
abundance: .; v_gene: TRBV5-1; j_gene: TRBJ1-6; d_gene: .; CDR3aa: CASSLWGVNNSPLHF; CDR3nt: TGCGCCAGCAGCTTGTGGGGGGTTAATAATTCACCCCTCCACTTT
abundance: .; v_gene: TRBV7-3; j_gene: TRBJ2-2; d_gene: TRBD2; CDR3aa: CASSLIAGGTNTGELFF; CDR3nt: TGTGCCAGCAGCTTAATAGCGGGGGGCACGAACACCGGGGAGCTGTTTTTT
abundance: .; v_gene: TRBV18; j_gene: TRBJ1-1; d_gene: .; CDR3aa: CASSPRGTGMGEAFF; CDR3nt: TGTGCCAGCTCACCCCGAGGAACAGGGATGGGTGAAGCTTTCTTT
abundance: .; v_gene: TRBV7-8; j_gene: TRBJ1-1; d_gene: .; CDR3aa: CASSKTDVNTEAFF; CDR3nt: TGTGCCAGCAGCAAGACAGATGTGAACACTGAAGCTTTCTTT
abundance: .; v_gene: TRBV19; j_gene: TRBJ1-5; d_gene: TRBD1; CDR3aa: CASSIGTGLDQPQHF; CDR3nt: TGTGCCAGTAGTATTGGGACAGGGTTGGATCAGCCCCAGCATTTT
abundance: .; v_gene: TRBV6-1; j_gene: TRBJ1-5; d_gene: TRBD1; CDR3aa: CASSDRDRGNQPQHF; CDR3nt: TGTGCCAGCAGTGACCGGGACAGGGGCAATCAGCCCCAGCATTTT
abundance: .; v_gene: TRBV28; j_gene: TRBJ2-1; d_gene: TRBD2; CDR3aa: CASRASGRDNEQFF; CDR3nt: TGTGCCAGCAGGGCTAGCGGGAGAGACAATGAGCAGTTCTTC
abundance: .; v_gene: TRBV5-1; j_gene: TRBJ2-1; d_gene: .; CDR3aa: CASKDSYNEQFF; CDR3nt: TGCGCCAGCAAGGACTCTTACAATGAGCAGTTCTTC
abundance: .; v_gene: TRBV20-1; j_gene: TRBJ2-5; d_gene: .; CDR3aa: CSATPRETQYF; CDR3nt: TGCAGTGCTACCCCCAGGGAGACCCAGTACTTC
abundance: .; v_gene: TRBV19; j_gene: TRBJ1-5; d_gene: .; CDR3aa: CASTNTEGFYSNQPQHF; CDR3nt: TGTGCCAGTACCAATACTGAGGGATTCTATAGCAATCAGCCCCAGCATTTT
abundance: .; v_gene: TRBV3-1/TRBV3-2; j_gene: TRBJ2-7; d_gene: .; CDR3aa: CASSQDPAGWEEQYF; CDR3nt: TGTGCCAGCAGCCAAGACCCGGCAGGCTGGGAGGAGCAGTACTTC
abundance: .; v_gene: TRBV30; j_gene: TRBJ2-3; d_gene: .; CDR3aa: CAWSARRGGTDTQYF; CDR3nt: TGTGCCTGGAGTGCCCGGCGGGGAGGCACAGATACGCAGTATTTT
abundance: few; v_gene: TRBV27; j_gene: TRBJ1-1; d_gene: TRBD1; CDR3aa: CASSFAAGGADTEAFF; CDR3nt: TGTGCCAGCAGTTTTGCGGCAGGGGGCGCGGACACTGAAGCTTTCTTT
abundance: .; v_gene: TRBV5-1; j_gene: TRBJ1-2; d_gene: .; CDR3aa: CASSSAGSQGGGYTF; CDR3nt: TGCGCCAGCAGCTCTGCCGGGTCCCAAGGCGGTGGCTACACCTTC
abundance: .; v_gene: TRBV30; j_gene: TRBJ1-1; d_gene: TRBD1; CDR3aa: CAWRAQQGKATEAFF; CDR3nt: TGTGCCTGGAGAGCCCAACAGGGGAAGGCGACTGAAGCTTTCTTT
abundance: few; v_gene: TRBV5-1; j_gene: TRBJ1-5; d_gene: .; CDR3aa: CASSLAGGNQPQHF; CDR3nt: TGCGCCAGCAGCTTGGCAGGGGGCAATCAGCCCCAGCATTTT
abundance: once; v_gene: TRBV11-3; j_gene: TRBJ1-1; d_gene: .; CDR3aa: CASSLEGAVEAFF; CDR3nt: TGTGCCAGCAGCTTAGAGGGGGCGGTTGAAGCTTTCTTT
abundance: once; v_gene: TRBV9; j_gene: TRBJ2-1; d_gene: TRBD2; CDR3aa: CASSPRTSGHEQFF; CDR3nt: TGTGCCAGCAGCCCGCGGACTAGCGGCCATGAGCAGTTCTTC
abundance: .; v_gene: TRBV9; j_gene: TRBJ1-6; d_gene: .; CDR3aa: CASSNRQNSPLHF; CDR3nt: TGTGCCAGCAGCAATAGACAGAATTCACCCCTCCACTTT
abundance: .; v_gene: TRBV6-5; j_gene: TRBJ2-5; d_gene: .; CDR3aa: CASSYWSGETQYF; CDR3nt: TGTGCCAGCAGTTATTGGTCGGGGGAGACCCAGTACTTC
abundance: once; v_gene: TRBV18; j_gene: TRBJ2-7; d_gene: .; CDR3aa: CASSLSLQGYEQYF; CDR3nt: TGTGCCAGCTCACTCAGCCTCCAGGGTTACGAGCAGTACTTC
abundance: .; v_gene: TRBV2; j_gene: TRBJ2-3; d_gene: .; CDR3aa: CAKKDTARAATDTQYF; CDR3nt: TGTGCCAAAAAGGACACGGCCAGAGCAGCCACAGATACGCAGTATTTT
abundance: few; v_gene: TRBV7-8; j_gene: TRBJ1-2; d_gene: .; CDR3aa: CASSQYDSYGYTF; CDR3nt: TGTGCCAGCAGCCAGTACGACAGCTATGGCTACACCTTC
abundance: .; v_gene: TRBV30; j_gene: TRBJ2-3; d_gene: TRBD2; CDR3aa: CAWASGVSTDTQYF; CDR3nt: TGTGCCTGGGCTAGCGGGGTAAGCACAGATACGCAGTATTTT
abundance: .; v_gene: TRBV12-3/TRBV12-4; j_gene: TRBJ1-1; d_gene: .; CDR3aa: CASSFLQVHEAFF; CDR3nt: TGTGCCAGCAGTTTCTTGCAGGTACATGAAGCTTTCTTT
abundance: .; v_gene: TRBV12-5; j_gene: TRBJ2-3; d_gene: TRBD1; CDR3aa: CASGVTGGRDTQYF; CDR3nt: TGTGCTAGTGGAGTGACAGGGGGCAGAGATACGCAGTATTTT
abundance: .; v_gene: TRBV5-1; j_gene: TRBJ1-1; d_gene: TRBD1; CDR3aa: CASSPLTGENTEAFF; CDR3nt: TGCGCCAGCAGCCCCTTGACAGGGGAGAACACTGAAGCTTTCTTT
abundance: .; v_gene: TRBV12-3/TRBV12-4; j_gene: TRBJ1-1; d_gene: .; CDR3aa: CASTIRGTEAFF; CDR3nt: TGTGCCAGCACCATCAGGGGTACTGAAGCTTTCTTT
abundance: .; v_gene: TRBV7-7; j_gene: TRBJ2-3; d_gene: TRBD2; CDR3aa: CASSLGPRERGRITDTQYF; CDR3nt: TGTGCTAGCAGCTTAGGCCCGCGGGAGCGGGGGAGGATCACAGATACGCAGTATTTT
abundance: .; v_gene: TRBV6-4; j_gene: TRBJ1-1; d_gene: .; CDR3aa: CASSDSGKGAEAFF; CDR3nt: TGTGCCAGCAGTGACTCGGGGAAGGGGGCTGAAGCTTTCTTT
abundance: few; v_gene: TRBV7-2; j_gene: TRBJ2-5; d_gene: TRBD2; CDR3aa: CASSLGSSGAQETQYF; CDR3nt: TGTGCCAGCAGCTTAGGGTCTAGCGGGGCTCAAGAGACCCAGTACTTC
abundance: .; v_gene: TRBV5-5; j_gene: TRBJ2-7; d_gene: TRBD1; CDR3aa: CASSLRDRAYEQYF; CDR3nt: TGTGCCAGCAGCTTACGGGACAGAGCCTACGAGCAGTACTTC
abundance: .; v_gene: TRBV9; j_gene: TRBJ1-5; d_gene: TRBD1; CDR3aa: CASSAGQGQQPQHF; CDR3nt: TGTGCCAGCAGCGCCGGACAGGGACAGCAGCCCCAGCATTTT
abundance: .; v_gene: TRBV5-1; j_gene: TRBJ2-1; d_gene: .; CDR3aa: CASNFAAGGTINNEQFF; CDR3nt: TGCGCCAGCAACTTTGCGGCTGGCGGGACGATTAATAATGAGCAGTTCTTC
abundance: .; v_gene: TRBV27; j_gene: TRBJ2-5; d_gene: TRBD2; CDR3aa: CASSFTSGAGETQYF; CDR3nt: TGTGCCAGCAGTTTCACTAGCGGGGCGGGAGAGACCCAGTACTTC
abundance: .; v_gene: TRBV6-5; j_gene: TRBJ2-7; d_gene: TRBD2; CDR3aa: CASSYGLAGTYEQYF; CDR3nt: TGTGCCAGCAGTTACGGGCTAGCGGGGACCTACGAGCAGTACTTC
abundance: once; v_gene: TRBV28; j_gene: TRBJ1-4; d_gene: .; CDR3aa: CASRGRLGEKLFF; CDR3nt: TGTGCCAGCAGGGGGCGCTTGGGTGAAAAACTGTTTTTT
abundance: .; v_gene: TRBV27; j_gene: TRBJ2-3; d_gene: TRBD2; CDR3aa: CASSWLAGADTQYF; CDR3nt: TGTGCCAGCAGTTGGCTAGCGGGAGCAGATACGCAGTATTTT
abundance: few; v_gene: TRBV6-5; j_gene: TRBJ1-6; d_gene: TRBD1; CDR3aa: CASSLDRRYNSPLHF; CDR3nt: TGTGCCAGCAGCTTGGACAGGAGGTATAATTCACCCCTCCACTTT
abundance: .; v_gene: TRBV11-1; j_gene: TRBJ2-7; d_gene: TRBD2; CDR3aa: CASSLAGGRYEQYF; CDR3nt: TGTGCCAGCAGCCTAGCGGGGGGACGGTACGAGCAGTACTTC
abundance: .; v_gene: TRBV7-2; j_gene: TRBJ1-2; d_gene: .; CDR3aa: CASSLVGAGSNYGYTF; CDR3nt: TGTGCCAGCAGCTTAGTCGGAGCAGGGTCGAACTATGGCTACACCTTC